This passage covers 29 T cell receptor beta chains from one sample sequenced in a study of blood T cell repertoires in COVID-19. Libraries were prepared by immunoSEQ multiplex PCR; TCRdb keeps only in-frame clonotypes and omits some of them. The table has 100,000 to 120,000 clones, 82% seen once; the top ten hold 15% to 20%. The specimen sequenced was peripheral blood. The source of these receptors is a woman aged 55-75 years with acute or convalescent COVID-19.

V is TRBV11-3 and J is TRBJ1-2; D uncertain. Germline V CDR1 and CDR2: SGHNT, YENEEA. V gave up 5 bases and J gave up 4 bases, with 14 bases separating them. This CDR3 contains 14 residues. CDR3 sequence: CASSQMDLGYGYTF. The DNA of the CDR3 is TGTGCCAGCAGCCAAATGGACTTAGGCTATGGCTACACCTTC.

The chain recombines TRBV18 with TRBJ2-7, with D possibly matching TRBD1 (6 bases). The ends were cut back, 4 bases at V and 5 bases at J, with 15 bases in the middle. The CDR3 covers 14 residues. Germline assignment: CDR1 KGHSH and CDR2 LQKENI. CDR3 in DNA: TGTGCCAGCTCACAGGGAGACAGGTCCAACGAGCAGTACTTC. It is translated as CASSQGDRSNEQYF.

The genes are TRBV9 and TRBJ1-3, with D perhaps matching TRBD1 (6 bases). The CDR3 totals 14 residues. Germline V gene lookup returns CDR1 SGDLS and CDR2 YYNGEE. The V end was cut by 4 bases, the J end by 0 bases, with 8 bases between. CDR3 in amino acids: CASSPTGSGNTIYF. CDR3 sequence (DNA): TGTGCCAGCAGCCCGACAGGCTCTGGAAACACCATATATTTT.

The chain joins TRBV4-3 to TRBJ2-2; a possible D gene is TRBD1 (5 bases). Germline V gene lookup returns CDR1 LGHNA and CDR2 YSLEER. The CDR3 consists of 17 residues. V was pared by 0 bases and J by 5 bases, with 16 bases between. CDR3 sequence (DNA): TGCGCCAGCAGCCAAGAAAATGGTAGGGGCGCGACCGGGGAGCTGTTTTTT. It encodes CASSQENGRGATGELFF.

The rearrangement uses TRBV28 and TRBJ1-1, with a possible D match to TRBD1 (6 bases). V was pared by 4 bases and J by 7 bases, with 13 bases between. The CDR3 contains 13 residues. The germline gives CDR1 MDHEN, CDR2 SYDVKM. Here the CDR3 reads CASSSQGFGEAFF. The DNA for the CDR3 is TGTGCCAGCAGTTCACAGGGATTCGGTGAAGCTTTCTTT.

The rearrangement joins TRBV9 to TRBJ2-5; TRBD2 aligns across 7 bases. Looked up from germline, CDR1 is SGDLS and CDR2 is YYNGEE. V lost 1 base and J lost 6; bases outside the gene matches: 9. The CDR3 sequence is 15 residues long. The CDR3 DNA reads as TGTGCCAGCAGCGTATCTAGCGGAGAGCCTCAGACCCAGTACTTC. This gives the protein CASSVSSGEPQTQYF.

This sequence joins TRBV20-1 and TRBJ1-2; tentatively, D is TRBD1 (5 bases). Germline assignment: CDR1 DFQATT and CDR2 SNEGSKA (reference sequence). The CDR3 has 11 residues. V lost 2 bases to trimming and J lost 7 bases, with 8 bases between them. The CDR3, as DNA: TGCAGTGCTAGATCAGGGCCTGGCTACACCTTC. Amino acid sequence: CSARSGPGYTF.

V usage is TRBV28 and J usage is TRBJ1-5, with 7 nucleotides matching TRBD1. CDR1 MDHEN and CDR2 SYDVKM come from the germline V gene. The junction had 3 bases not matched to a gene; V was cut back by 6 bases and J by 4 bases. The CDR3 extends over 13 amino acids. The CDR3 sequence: CASRSGGNQPQHF. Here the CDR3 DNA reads TGTGCCAGCAGATCAGGGGGGAATCAGCCCCAGCATTTT.

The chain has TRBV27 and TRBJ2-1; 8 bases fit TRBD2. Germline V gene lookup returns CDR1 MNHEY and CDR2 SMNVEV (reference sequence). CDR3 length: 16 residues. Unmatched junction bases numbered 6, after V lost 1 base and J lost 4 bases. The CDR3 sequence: CASSLYAGGNYNEQFF. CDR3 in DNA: TGTGCCAGCAGTTTATATGCGGGGGGCAATTACAATGAGCAGTTCTTC.

CDR3 coding DNA: TGTGCCGGACAACAGGGGGCGAGCACAGATACGCAGTATTTT. Translating gives CAGQQGASTDTQYF. The V call is TRBV30, the J call TRBJ2-3; 9 bases line up with TRBD1. The CDR3 loop spans 14 amino acids. Per the germline V gene, CDR1 is GTSNPN and CDR2 is SVGIG (reference sequence). Losses at the gene ends were 8 bases for V and 0 bases for J; bases not matched to a gene: 6.

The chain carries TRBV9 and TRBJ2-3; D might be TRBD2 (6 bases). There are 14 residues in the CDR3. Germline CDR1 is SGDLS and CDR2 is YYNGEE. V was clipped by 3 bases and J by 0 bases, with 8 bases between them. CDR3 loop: CASSGGESTDTQYF. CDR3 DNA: TGTGCCAGCAGCGGGGGGGAGAGCACAGATACGCAGTATTTT.

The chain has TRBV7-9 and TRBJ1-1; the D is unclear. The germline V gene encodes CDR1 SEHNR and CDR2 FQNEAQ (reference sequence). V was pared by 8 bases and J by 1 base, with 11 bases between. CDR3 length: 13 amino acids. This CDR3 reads CASHVGENTEAFF. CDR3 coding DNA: TGTGCCAGCCATGTCGGGGAGAACACTGAAGCTTTCTTT.

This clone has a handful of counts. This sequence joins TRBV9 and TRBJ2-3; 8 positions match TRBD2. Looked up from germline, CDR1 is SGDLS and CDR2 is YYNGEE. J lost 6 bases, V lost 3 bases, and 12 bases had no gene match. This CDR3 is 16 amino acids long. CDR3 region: CASSARGTSISDTQYF. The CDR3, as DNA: TGTGCCAGCAGCGCACGAGGGACTAGTATTTCCGATACGCAGTATTTT.

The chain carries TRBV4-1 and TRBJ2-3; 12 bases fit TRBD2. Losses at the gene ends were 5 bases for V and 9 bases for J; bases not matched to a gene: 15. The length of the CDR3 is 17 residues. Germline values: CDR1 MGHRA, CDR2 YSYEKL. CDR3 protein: CASSNEGLAGGARTQYF. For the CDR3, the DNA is TGCGCCAGCAGCAACGAAGGGCTAGCGGGGGGGGCGAGGACGCAGTATTTT.

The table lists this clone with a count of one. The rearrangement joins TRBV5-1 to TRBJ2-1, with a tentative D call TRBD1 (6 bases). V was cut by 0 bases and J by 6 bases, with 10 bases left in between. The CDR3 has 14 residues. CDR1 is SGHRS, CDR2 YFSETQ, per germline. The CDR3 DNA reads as TGCGCCAGCAGCTTGGGGACAGTTGCCAATGAGCAGTTCTTC. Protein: CASSLGTVANEQFF.

The CDR3 region has the DNA TGTGCCAGCAGCCCGGGACAGCACAATCAGCCCCAGCATTTT. This gives the protein CASSPGQHNQPQHF. V gene TRBV7-2 combines with J gene TRBJ1-5; 7 positions agree with TRBD1. The CDR3 is 14 amino acids. V shed 5 bases, J shed 3 bases, and the junction held 4 bases outside the gene matches. Germline V lookup: CDR1 SGHTA, CDR2 FQGNSA. Looking up the rest from reference TRBV7-2 and TRBJ1-5 gives the full variable domain: GAGVSQSPSNKVTEKGKDVELRCDPISGHTALYWYRQSLGQGLEFLIYFQGNSAPDKSGLPSDRFSAERTGGSVSTLTIQRTQQEDSAVYLCASSPGQHNQPQHFGDGTRLSIL.

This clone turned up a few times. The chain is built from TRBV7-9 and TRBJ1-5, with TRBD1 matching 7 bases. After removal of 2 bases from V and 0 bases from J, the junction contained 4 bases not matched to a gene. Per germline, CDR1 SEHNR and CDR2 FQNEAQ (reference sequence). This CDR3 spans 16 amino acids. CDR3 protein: CASSLRTGSSNQPQHF. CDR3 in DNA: TGTGCCAGCAGCTTAAGGACAGGTTCTAGCAATCAGCCCCAGCATTTT.

The CDR3 nucleotides read TGTGCCACCACGCCGGGACAGGGTAGGGATGAGCAGTTCTTC. As protein: CATTPGQGRDEQFF. V and J are TRBV19 and TRBJ2-1, with TRBD1 matching over 9 bases. After removal of 10 bases from V and 8 bases from J, the junction contained 12 bases not matched to a gene. The CDR3 sequence is 14 residues long. Germline-derived CDR1 and CDR2 are LNHDA and SQIVND (reference sequence).

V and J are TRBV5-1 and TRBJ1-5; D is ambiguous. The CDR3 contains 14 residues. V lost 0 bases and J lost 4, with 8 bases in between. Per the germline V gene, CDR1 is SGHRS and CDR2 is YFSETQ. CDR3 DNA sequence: TGCGCCAGCAGCTTGGGAGGGAGAAATCAGCCCCAGCATTTT. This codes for CASSLGGRNQPQHF.

CDR3: CASSPSAVNEQYF. For the CDR3, the DNA is TGTGCCAGCAGCCCCTCTGCGGTCAACGAGCAGTACTTC. This sequence joins TRBV11-3 and TRBJ2-7, with D unclear. The CDR3 runs to 13 residues. Germline lookup yields CDR1 SGHNT and CDR2 YENEEA. V lost 5 bases and J 5 bases, leaving 13 bases between the germline ends. Together with reference TRBV11-3 and TRBJ2-7, the CDR3 gives the full variable domain: EAGVVQSPRYKIIEKKQPVAFWCNPISGHNTLYWYLQNLGQGPELLIRYENEEAVDDSQLPKDRFSAERLKGVDSTLKIQPAELGDSAVYLCASSPSAVNEQYFGPGTRLTVT.

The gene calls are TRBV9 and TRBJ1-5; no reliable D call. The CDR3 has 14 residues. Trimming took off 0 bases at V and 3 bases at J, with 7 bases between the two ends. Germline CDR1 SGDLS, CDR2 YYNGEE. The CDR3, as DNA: TGTGCCAGCAGCGTAGAGAGCGACAATCAGCCCCAGCATTTT. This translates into CASSVESDNQPQHF.

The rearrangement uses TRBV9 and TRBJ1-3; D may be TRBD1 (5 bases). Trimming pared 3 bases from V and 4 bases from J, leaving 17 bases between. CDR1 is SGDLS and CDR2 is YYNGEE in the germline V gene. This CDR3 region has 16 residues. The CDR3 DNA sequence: TGTGCCAGCAGCGGGGGCCCCAGGGAAAGCGGAAACACCATATATTTT. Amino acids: CASSGGPRESGNTIYF.

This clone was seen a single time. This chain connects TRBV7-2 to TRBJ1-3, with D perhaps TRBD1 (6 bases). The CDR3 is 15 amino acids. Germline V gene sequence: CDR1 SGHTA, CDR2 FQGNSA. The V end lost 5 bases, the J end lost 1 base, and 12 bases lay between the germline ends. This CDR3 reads CASSENTGSGNTIYF. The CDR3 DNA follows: TGTGCCAGCAGCGAAAACACAGGGTCTGGAAACACCATATATTTT. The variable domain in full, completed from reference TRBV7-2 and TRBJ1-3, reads GAGVSQSPSNKVTEKGKDVELRCDPISGHTALYWYRQSLGQGLEFLIYFQGNSAPDKSGLPSDRFSAERTGGSVSTLTIQRTQQEDSAVYLCASSENTGSGNTIYFGEGSWLTVV.

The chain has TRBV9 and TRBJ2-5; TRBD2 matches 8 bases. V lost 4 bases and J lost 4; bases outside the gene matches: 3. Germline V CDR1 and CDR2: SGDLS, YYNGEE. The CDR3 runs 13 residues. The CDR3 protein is CASSRTSGETQYF. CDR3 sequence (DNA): TGTGCCAGCAGCCGAACTAGCGGAGAGACCCAGTACTTC. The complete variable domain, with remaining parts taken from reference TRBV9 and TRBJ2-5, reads DSGVTQTPKHLITATGQRVTLRCSPRSGDLSVYWYQQSLDQGLQFLIQYYNGEERAKGNILERFSAQQFPDLHSELNLSSLELGDSALYFCASSRTSGETQYFGPGTRLLVL.

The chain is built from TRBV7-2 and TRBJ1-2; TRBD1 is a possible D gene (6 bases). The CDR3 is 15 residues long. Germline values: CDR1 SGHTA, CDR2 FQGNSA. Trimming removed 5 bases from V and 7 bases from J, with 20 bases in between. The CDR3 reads CASSHRTASISGYTF. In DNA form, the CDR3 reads TGTGCCAGCAGCCACCGGACAGCGTCTATTAGTGGCTACACCTTC.

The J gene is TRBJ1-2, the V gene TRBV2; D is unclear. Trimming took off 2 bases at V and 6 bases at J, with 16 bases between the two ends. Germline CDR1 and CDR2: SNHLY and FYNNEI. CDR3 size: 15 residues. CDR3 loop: CASSESPEGLNGYTF. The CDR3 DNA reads TGTGCCAGCAGTGAAAGCCCCGAGGGCTTGAATGGCTACACCTTC.

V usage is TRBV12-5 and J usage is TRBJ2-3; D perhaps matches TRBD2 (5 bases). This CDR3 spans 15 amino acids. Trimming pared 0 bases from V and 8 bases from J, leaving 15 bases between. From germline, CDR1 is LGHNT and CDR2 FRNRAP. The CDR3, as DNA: TGTGCTAGTGGTTTGGTCCTAGCCTCGGAGGCTACGCAGTATTTT. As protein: CASGLVLASEATQYF.

The CDR3 spells CASSYGDSATYEQYF. In nucleotides, the CDR3 is TGTGCCAGCAGCTATGGAGACAGTGCAACCTACGAGCAGTACTTC. The chain links TRBV11-3 to TRBJ2-7; possible D gene TRBD1, 5 bases. V dropped 4 bases and J dropped 2 bases, with 15 bases sitting between them. The CDR3 is 15 amino acids. The germline gives CDR1 SGHNT, CDR2 YENEEA.

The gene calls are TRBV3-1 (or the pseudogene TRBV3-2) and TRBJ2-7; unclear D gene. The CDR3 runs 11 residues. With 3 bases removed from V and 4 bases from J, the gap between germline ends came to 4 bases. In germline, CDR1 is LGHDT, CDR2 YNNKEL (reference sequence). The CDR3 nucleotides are TGTGCCAGCAGCCATATTTACGAGCAGTACTTC. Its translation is CASSHIYEQYF.